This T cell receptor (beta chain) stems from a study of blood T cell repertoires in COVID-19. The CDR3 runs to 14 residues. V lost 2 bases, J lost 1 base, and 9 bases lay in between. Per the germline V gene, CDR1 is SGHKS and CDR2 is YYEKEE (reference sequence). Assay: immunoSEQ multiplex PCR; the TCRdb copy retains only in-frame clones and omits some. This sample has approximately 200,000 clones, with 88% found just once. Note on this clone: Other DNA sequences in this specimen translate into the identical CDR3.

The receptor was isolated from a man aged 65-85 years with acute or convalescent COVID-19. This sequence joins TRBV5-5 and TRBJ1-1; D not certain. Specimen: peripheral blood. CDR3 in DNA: TGTGCCAGCAGCTTTCGGCAGGCGAACACTGAAGCTTTCTTT. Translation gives CASSFRQANTEAFF. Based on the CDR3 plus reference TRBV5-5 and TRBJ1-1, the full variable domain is DAGVTQSPTHLIKTRGQQVTLRCSPISGHKSVSWYQQVLGQGPQFIFQYYEKEERGRGNFPDRFSARQFPNYSSELNVNALLLGDSALYLCASSFRQANTEAFFGQGTRLTVV.